This entry concerns a single TCR beta chain. Its specificity is not known. This sample was taken from a study of blood T cells in healthy people across ages. Notes on the study in general: CMV status of donors was not determined, possibly confounding expanded clonotype changes. Diversity estimates from one million T cells were considered underestimates. The fall in TCR beta diversity per million T cells was roughly linear with age.

With a J-beta primer mix and a sample-barcoded 5' primer, a second PCR ran about 7 to 12 cycles. Each cDNA was tagged by a template-switch adaptor containing 12 random nucleotides. TCRdb reprocessed the 5' RACE reads via MiXCR and lists one record per CDR3 protein. Here the sample spans some 920,000 distinct CDR3 sequences, 51% being singletons. Deletions cut 1 base from V and 4 bases from J, with 17 bases between. Germline V gene data show CDR1 as LGHDT and CDR2 as YNNKEL (reference sequence). There are 16 residues in the CDR3. Sequencing input: blood. V and J are TRBV3-1 and TRBJ2-7, with D perhaps matching TRBD2 (5 bases). The clonotype comes from a woman aged 55-69 years in good health. The CDR3 DNA is TGTGCCAGCAGCCAAGGCCCGGGTCTTCGCGGGTACGAGCAGTACTTC. Translated, it gives CASSQGPGLRGYEQYF.